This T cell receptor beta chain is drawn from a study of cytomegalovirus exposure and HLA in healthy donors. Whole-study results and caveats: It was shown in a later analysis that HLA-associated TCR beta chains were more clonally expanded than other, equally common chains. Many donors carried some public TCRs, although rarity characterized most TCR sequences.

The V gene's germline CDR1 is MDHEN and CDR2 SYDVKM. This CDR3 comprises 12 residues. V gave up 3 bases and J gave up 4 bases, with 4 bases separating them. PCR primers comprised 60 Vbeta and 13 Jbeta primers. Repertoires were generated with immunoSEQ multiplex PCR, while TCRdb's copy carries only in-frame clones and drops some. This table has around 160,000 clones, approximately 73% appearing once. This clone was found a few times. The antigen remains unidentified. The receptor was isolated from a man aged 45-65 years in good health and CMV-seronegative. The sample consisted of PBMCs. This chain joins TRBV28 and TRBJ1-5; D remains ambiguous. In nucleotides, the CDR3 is TGTGCCAGCAGTTTCGGGAATCAGCCCCAGCATTTT. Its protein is CASSFGNQPQHF.